The 7 T cell receptor beta chains below all came from one sample that was sequenced in a study of blood T cell repertoires in COVID-19. The repertoire was sequenced with immunoSEQ multiplex PCR; TCRdb's copy has only in-frame clones and lacks some. Of 150,000 to 200,000 clones detected, around 80% appear once; the ten largest clones hold roughly a fifth. Sequencing used peripheral blood. The receptors here all came from a woman aged 80 or older with acute or convalescent COVID-19.

The J gene is TRBJ2-3, the V gene TRBV28; 8 bases align to TRBD2. V was pared by 6 bases and J by 2 bases, with 4 bases of the junction left unmatched. The CDR3 has 14 amino acids. In germline, CDR1 is MDHEN, CDR2 SYDVKM. CDR3 residues: CASSKAGATDTQYF. The CDR3, as DNA: TGTGCCAGCAGCAAAGCGGGGGCCACAGATACGCAGTATTTT.

The chain employs TRBV6-2 or TRBV6-3 and TRBJ2-5, with 14 bases aligning to TRBD2. With 4 bases clipped from V and 9 bases from J, the junction kept 10 bases outside the gene matches. From germline, CDR1 is MNHEY and CDR2 SVGEGT. The CDR3 sequence is 16 residues long. The CDR3 DNA follows: TGTGCCAGCAGTTCGCCCGGACTAGCGGGGGGAATGGCCCAGTACTTC. Encoded protein: CASSSPGLAGGMAQYF.

This clone was seen more than once but under ten times. The rearrangement links TRBV5-4 to TRBJ2-3; possibly TRBD2 for D (6 bases). The CDR3 totals 16 residues. Germline CDR1 and CDR2: SGHNT and YYREEE (reference sequence). The V gene lost 4 bases and the J gene lost 0 bases, with 15 bases spanning the gap. The DNA of the CDR3 is TGTGCCAGCAGCGTGAGGGTAGCGGTTAGCACAGATACGCAGTATTTT. It codes for CASSVRVAVSTDTQYF. The full variable domain, completed using reference TRBV5-4 and TRBJ2-3, is ETGVTQSPTHLIKTRGQQVTLRCSSQSGHNTVSWYQQALGQGPQFIFQYYREEENGRGNFPPRFSGLQFPNYSSELNVNALELDDSALYLCASSVRVAVSTDTQYFGPGTRLTVL.

This clone was recorded once. CDR3 in DNA: TGTGCCAGCAGCTCCACGATGGACAGGGGCCTCACCGGGGAGCTGTTTTTT. Translation: CASSSTMDRGLTGELFF. This rearrangement joins TRBV5-5 to TRBJ2-2, with 9 bases that match TRBD1. Losses at the gene ends were 3 bases for V and 4 bases for J; bases not matched to a gene: 10. Germline CDR1 and CDR2: SGHKS and YYEKEE (reference sequence). This CDR3 region has 17 residues. Full variable domain (rest looked up from reference TRBV5-5 and TRBJ2-2): DAGVTQSPTHLIKTRGQQVTLRCSPISGHKSVSWYQQVLGQGPQFIFQYYEKEERGRGNFPDRFSARQFPNYSSELNVNALLLGDSALYLCASSSTMDRGLTGELFFGEGSRLTVL.

This chain uses TRBV5-1 with TRBJ1-2; 8 bases line up with TRBD1. Looked up from germline, CDR1 is SGHRS and CDR2 is YFSETQ. The CDR3 has 15 residues. V lost 0 bases and J lost 0; bases outside the gene matches: 1. CDR3 DNA: TGCGCCAGCAGCTTGGAGACAGGGGCTAACTATGGCTACACCTTC. Its translation is CASSLETGANYGYTF.

The V gene is TRBV30, the J gene TRBJ1-6, with TRBD1 as a possible D gene (6 bases). The CDR3 spans 14 residues. V was clipped by 0 bases and J by 8 bases, with 11 bases between them. Germline loops: CDR1 GTSNPN, CDR2 SVGIG (reference sequence). Here the CDR3 reads CAWSVNPGDSPLHF. CDR3 DNA: TGTGCCTGGAGTGTAAACCCAGGGGATTCACCCCTCCACTTT.

CDR3 residues: CSVKGVSYEQYF. The CDR3 bases are TGCAGCGTTAAGGGGGTCTCCTACGAGCAGTACTTC. The rearrangement joins TRBV29-1 to TRBJ2-7, with D tentatively TRBD1 (6 bases). CDR1 is SQVTM, CDR2 ANQGSEA, per germline. The CDR3 is 12 residues long. V lost 5 bases and J 0 bases, leaving 8 bases between the germline ends.